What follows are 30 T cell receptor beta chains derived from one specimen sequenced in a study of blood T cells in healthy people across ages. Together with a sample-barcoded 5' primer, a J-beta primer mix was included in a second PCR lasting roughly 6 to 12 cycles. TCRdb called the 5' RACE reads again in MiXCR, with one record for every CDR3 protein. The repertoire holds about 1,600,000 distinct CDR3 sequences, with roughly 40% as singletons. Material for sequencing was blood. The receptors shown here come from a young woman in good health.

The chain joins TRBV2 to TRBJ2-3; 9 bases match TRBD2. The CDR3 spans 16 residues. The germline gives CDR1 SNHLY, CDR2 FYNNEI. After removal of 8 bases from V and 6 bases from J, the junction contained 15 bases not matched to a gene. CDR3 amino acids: CASEEPGLAGLDTQYF. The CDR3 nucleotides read TGTGCCAGCGAGGAACCGGGACTAGCCGGTCTGGATACGCAGTATTTT.

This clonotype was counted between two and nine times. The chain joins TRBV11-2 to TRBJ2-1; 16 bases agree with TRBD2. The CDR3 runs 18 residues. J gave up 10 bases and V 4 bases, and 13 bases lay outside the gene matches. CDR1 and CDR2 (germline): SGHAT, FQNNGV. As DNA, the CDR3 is TGTGCCAGCAGCTCGGGACTAGCGGGGGGGTCTAGCACAGGGGAGCAGTTCTTC. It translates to CASSSGLAGGSSTGEQFF.

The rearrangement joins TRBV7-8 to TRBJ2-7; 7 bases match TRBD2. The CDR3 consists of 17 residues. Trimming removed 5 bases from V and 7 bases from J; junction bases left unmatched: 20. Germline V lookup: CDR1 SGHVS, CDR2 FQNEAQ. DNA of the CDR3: TGTGCCAGCAGCCCCTCTCCTGGCGGGAGTTCCTACAATGAGCAGTACTTC. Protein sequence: CASSPSPGGSSYNEQYF.

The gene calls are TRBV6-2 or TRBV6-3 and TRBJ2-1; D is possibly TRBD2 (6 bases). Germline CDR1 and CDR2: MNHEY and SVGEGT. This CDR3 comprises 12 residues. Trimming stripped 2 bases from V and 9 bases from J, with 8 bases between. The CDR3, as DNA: TGTGCCAGCAGTTACCAGCGGGCTGAGCAGTTCTTC. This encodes CASSYQRAEQFF.

CDR3 in amino acids: CATSAPKDSPSYEQYF. The CDR3 DNA is TGTGCCACCAGCGCACCAAAGGACAGCCCTTCCTACGAGCAGTACTTC. The genes are TRBV24-1 and TRBJ2-7; perhaps TRBD1 as D (6 bases). Germline CDR1 KGHDR, CDR2 SFDVKD. Trimming cost V 7 bases and J 1 base, with 19 bases left between them. The CDR3 length is 16 residues.

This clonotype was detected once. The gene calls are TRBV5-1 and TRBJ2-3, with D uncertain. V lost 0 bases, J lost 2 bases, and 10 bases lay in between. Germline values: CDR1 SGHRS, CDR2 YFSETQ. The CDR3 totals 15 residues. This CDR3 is CASSLGLGNTDTQYF. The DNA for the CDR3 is TGCGCCAGCAGCTTGGGCCTGGGAAACACAGATACGCAGTATTTT.

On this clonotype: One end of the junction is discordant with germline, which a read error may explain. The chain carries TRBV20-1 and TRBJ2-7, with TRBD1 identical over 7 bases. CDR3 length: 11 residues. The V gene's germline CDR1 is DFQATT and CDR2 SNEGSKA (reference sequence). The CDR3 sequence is CSAQRTGDPHF. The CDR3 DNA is TGCAGTGCTCAACGAACAGGGGACCCGCACTTC.

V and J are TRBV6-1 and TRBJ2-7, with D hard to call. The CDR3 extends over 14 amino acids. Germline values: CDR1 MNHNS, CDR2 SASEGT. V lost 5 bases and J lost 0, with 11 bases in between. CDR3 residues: CASSRRTGSYEQYF. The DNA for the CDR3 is TGTGCCAGCAGTAGACGGACGGGCTCCTACGAGCAGTACTTC.

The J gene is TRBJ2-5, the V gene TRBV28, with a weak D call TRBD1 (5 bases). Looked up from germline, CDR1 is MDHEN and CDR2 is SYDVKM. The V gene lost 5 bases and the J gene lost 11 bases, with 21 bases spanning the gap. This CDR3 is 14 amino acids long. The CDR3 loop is CASSTLRGFNEQYF. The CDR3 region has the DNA TGTGCCAGCAGTACCCTTAGGGGATTCAATGAGCAGTACTTC.

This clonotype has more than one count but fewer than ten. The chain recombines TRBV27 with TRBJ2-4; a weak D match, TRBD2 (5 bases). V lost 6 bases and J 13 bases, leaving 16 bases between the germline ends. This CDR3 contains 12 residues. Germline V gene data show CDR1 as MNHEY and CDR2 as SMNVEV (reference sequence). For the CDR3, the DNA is TGTGCCAGCAGCAAGACTCAAAGGGAGCAGTACTTC. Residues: CASSKTQREQYF.

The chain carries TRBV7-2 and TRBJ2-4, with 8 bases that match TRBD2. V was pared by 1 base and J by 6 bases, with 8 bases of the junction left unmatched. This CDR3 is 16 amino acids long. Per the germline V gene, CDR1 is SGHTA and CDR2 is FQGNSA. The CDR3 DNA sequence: TGTGCCAGCAGCTTAGGGGCGCGGGAGGCGGGAAACATTCAGTACTTC. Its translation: CASSLGAREAGNIQYF.

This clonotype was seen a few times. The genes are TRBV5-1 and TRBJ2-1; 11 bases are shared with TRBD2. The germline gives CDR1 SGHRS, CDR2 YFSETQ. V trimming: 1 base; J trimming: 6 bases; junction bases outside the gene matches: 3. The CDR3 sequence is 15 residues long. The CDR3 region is CASSLTSGSSNEQFF. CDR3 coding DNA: TGCGCCAGCAGCTTGACTAGCGGGAGCTCCAATGAGCAGTTCTTC.

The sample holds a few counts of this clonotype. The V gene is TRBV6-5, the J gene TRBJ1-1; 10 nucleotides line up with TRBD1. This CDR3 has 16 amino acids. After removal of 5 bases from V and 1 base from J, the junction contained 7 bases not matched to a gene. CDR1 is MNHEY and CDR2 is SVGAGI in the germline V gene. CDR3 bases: TGTGCCAGCAGTCCGAGGACAGGGGGAACGAACACTGAAGCTTTCTTT. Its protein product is CASSPRTGGTNTEAFF.

CDR3 region: CALGTTDTQYF. For the CDR3, the DNA is TGTGCCCTCGGGACCACAGATACGCAGTATTTT. The chain links TRBV10-3 to TRBJ2-3, with D perhaps given as TRBD1 or TRBD2 (5 bases each). Looked up from germline, CDR1 is ENHRY and CDR2 is SYGVKD. This CDR3 contains 11 residues. V lost 11 bases, J lost 2 bases, and 8 bases lay in between.

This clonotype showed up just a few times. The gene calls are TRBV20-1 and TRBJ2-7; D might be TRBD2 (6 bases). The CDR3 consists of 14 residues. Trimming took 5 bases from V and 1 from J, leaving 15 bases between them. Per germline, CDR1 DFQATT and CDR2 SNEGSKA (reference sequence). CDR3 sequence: CSAQTSWGSYEQYF. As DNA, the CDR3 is TGCAGTGCTCAAACTAGCTGGGGGTCCTACGAGCAGTACTTC.

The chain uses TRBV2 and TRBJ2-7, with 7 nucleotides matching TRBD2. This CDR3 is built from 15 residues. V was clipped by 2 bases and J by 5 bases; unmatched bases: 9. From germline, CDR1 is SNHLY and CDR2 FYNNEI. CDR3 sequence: CASSEQGRDADEQYF. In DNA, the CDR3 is TGTGCCAGCAGTGAACAAGGGAGGGACGCCGACGAGCAGTACTTC.

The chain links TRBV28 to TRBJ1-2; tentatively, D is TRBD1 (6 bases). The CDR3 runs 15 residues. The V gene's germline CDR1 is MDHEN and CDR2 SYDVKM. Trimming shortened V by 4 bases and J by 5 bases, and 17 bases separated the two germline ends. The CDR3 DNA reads TGTGCCAGCAGTTCCCCACACAGGGTACCTTATGGCTACACCTTC. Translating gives CASSSPHRVPYGYTF.

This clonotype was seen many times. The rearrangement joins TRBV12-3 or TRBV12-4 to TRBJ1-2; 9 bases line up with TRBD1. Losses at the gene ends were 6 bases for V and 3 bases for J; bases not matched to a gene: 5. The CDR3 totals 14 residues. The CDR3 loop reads CASSRGQGDYGYTF. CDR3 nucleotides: TGTGCCAGCAGCCGGGGACAGGGTGACTATGGCTACACCTTC.

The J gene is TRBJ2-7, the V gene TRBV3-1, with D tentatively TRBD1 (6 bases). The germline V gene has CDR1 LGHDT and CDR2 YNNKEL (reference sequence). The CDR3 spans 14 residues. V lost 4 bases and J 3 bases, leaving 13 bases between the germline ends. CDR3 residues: CASSPGASGYEQYF. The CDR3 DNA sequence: TGTGCCAGCAGCCCAGGGGCCAGTGGCTACGAGCAGTACTTC.

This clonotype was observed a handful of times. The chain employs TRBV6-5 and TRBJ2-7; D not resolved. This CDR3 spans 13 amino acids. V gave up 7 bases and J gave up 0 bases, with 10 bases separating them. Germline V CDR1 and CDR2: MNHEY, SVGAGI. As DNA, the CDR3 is TGTGCCAGCAAGAGGCAGATCTCCTACGAGCAGTACTTC. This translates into CASKRQISYEQYF.

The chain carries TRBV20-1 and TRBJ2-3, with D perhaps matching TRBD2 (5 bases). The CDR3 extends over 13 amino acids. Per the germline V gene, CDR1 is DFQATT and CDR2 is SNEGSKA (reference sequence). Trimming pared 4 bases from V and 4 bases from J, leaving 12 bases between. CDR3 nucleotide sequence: TGCAGTGCTATGGGGAGCCGGGCAGATACGCAGTATTTT. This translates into CSAMGSRADTQYF.

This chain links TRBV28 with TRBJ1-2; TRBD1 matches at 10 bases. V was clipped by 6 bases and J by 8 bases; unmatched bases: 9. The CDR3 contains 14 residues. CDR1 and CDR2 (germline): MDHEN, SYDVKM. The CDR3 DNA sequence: TGTGCCAGCAGGGGGACAGGGGCCGGGCGGGGCTACACCTTC. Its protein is CASRGTGAGRGYTF.

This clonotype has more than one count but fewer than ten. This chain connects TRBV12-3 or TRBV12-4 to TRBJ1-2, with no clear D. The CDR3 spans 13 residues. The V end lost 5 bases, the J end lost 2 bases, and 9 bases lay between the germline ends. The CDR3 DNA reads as TGTGCCAGCAGTCATACAGAGAACTATGGCTACACCTTC. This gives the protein CASSHTENYGYTF.

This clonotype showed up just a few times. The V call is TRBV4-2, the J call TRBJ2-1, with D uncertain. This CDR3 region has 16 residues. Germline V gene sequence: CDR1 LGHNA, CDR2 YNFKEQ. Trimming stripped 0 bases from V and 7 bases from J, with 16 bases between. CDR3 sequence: CASSQDVTYPANEQFF. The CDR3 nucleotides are TGTGCCAGCAGCCAAGATGTGACCTACCCGGCTAATGAGCAGTTCTTC.

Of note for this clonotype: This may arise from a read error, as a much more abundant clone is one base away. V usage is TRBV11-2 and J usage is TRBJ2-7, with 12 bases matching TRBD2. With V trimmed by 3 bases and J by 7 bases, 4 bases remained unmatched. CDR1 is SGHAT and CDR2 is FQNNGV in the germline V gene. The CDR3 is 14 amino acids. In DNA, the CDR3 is TGTGCCAGCAGCTTCGGGACTAGCGGGTTTGAGCAGTACTTC. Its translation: CASSFGTSGFEQYF. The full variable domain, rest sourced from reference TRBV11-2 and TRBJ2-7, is EAGVAQSPRYKIIEKRQSVAFWCNPISGHATLYWYQQILGQGPKLLIQFQNNGVVDDSQLPKDRFSAERLKGVDSTLKIQPAKLEDSAVYLCASSFGTSGFEQYFGPGTRLTVT.

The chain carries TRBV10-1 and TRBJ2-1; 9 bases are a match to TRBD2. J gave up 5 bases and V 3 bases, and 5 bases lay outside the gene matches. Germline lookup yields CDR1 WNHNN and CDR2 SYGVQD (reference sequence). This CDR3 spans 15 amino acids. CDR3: CASSEWSGGHNEQFF. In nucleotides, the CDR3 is TGCGCCAGCAGTGAATGGAGCGGGGGGCACAATGAGCAGTTCTTC.

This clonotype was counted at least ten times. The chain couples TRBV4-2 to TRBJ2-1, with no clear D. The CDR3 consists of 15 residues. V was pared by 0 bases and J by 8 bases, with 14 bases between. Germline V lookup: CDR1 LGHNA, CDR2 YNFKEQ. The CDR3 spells CASSQDNILGYEQFF. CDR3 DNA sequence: TGTGCCAGCAGCCAAGATAATATTTTGGGGTATGAGCAGTTCTTC.

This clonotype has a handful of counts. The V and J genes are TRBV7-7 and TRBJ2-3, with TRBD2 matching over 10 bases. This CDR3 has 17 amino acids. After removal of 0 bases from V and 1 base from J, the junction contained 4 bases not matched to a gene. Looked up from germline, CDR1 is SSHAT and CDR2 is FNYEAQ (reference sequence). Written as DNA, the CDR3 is TGTGCCAGCAGCTTAGCCCCCGGGACTAGCGGCACAGATACGCAGTATTTT. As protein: CASSLAPGTSGTDTQYF.

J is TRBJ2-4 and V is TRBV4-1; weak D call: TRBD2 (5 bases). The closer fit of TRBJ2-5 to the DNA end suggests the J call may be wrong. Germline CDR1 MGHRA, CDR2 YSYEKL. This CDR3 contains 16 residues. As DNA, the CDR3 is TGCGCCAGCAGCCAAGGAGACGGGATGTACCGAGAGACCCAGTACTTC. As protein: CASSQGDGMYRETQYF.

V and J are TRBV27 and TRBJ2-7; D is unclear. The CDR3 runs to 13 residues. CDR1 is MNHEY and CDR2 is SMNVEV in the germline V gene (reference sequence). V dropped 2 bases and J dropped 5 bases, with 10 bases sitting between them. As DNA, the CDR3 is TGTGCCAGCAGTTTACTTATGCACCACGAGCAGTACTTC. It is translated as CASSLLMHHEQYF.